A single sample gave rise to the 3 T cell receptor beta chains below, sequenced in a study of vaccination effects on CD4 cells after COVID-19. Their target antigens are unknown. The method was immunoSEQ multiplex PCR; TCRdb's version includes in-frame clones alone and lacks a portion of them. The table has roughly 61,000 clones, 81% seen once. In the ViraFEST assay, antigen-specific CD4+ clonotypes were identified by expansion after peptide-pool stimulation. Once cultured for around 11 days, the cells underwent separation to obtain CD4+ T cells. The sequencing used CD4+ T cells from PBMCs cultured with HCoV-229E spike peptides, collected before COVID-19 vaccination. These receptors were obtained from a human donor who received a COVID-19 vaccine.

The chain combines TRBV10-3 with TRBJ2-6, with 10 nucleotides matching TRBD1. The CDR3 is 15 amino acids. The germline CDR1 and CDR2 sequences are ENHRY and SYGVKD. The trim removed 11 bases at V and 2 bases at J, leaving 6 bases unmatched. CDR3 loop: CAVGQGEAGANVLTF. The CDR3 region has the DNA TGTGCCGTCGGACAGGGGGAAGCTGGGGCCAACGTCCTGACTTTC.

The rearrangement joins TRBV19 to TRBJ1-4; TRBD1 might be the D (5 bases). V was trimmed by 1 base and J by 5 bases, leaving 11 bases between them. This CDR3 region has 15 residues. The germline V gene encodes CDR1 LNHDA and CDR2 SQIVND (reference sequence). Written as DNA, the CDR3 is TGTGCCAGTAGTATAGTAAGACAGTCGAATGAAAAACTGTTTTTT. It is translated as CASSIVRQSNEKLFF.

The chain is built from TRBV18 and TRBJ1-3; 7 nucleotides align to TRBD1. V shed 1 base and J 4 bases; nucleotides not matched to a gene: 13. Germline CDR1 and CDR2: KGHSH and LQKENI. This CDR3 is built from 18 residues. CDR3 sequence reads: CASSPLKSRQGAGNTIYF. DNA for the CDR3: TGTGCCAGCTCACCACTAAAATCCCGACAGGGAGCGGGAAACACCATATATTTT.